Below, 4 T cell receptor beta chains from the same sample are listed, as sequenced in a study of blood T cells in healthy people across ages. A second roughly 7 to 11 cycle PCR used barcoded and J-beta primers. TCRdb used MiXCR to reprocess the 5' RACE reads, holding one entry per CDR3 protein. Found here are over 750,000 distinct CDR3 sequences, 25% of them singletons; the top ten hold 8% to 10%. These same data were also listed under a study on T cells of mothers and their children.

Sequenced: blood. The origin of the receptors is a boy under 18 in good health.

This chain uses TRBV5-4 with TRBJ1-2; 7 nucleotides line up with TRBD1. The V segment lost 2 bases and the J segment 8 bases; nucleotides outside the gene matches: 12. The germline CDR1 and CDR2 sequences are SGHNT and YYREEE (reference sequence). The CDR3 is 15 residues long. CDR3 bases: TGTGCCAGCAGCTTCGGGGGAAGACAGGGAGGCGGCTACACCTTC. Translating gives CASSFGGRQGGGYTF.

The V and J genes are TRBV27 and TRBJ2-7, with D tentatively TRBD2 (6 bases). V lost 7 bases and J lost 3, with 22 bases in between. Germline-derived CDR1 and CDR2 are MNHEY and SMNVEV (reference sequence). The CDR3 covers 16 residues. The CDR3 here is CASTLRRDLLVYEQYF. CDR3 nucleotides: TGTGCCAGCACCCTTCGACGGGACTTACTTGTCTACGAGCAGTACTTC.

The V gene is TRBV29-1, the J gene TRBJ1-2; D is unresolved. Germline V gene lookup returns CDR1 SQVTM and CDR2 ANQGSEA. The CDR3 spans 14 residues. Trimming cost V 6 bases and J 8 bases, with 22 bases left between them. CDR3 protein: CSVHPLLTDAGYTF. Written as DNA, the CDR3 is TGCAGCGTCCACCCATTACTAACCGACGCGGGCTACACCTTC.

This clonotype appeared a few times. The chain employs TRBV25-1 and TRBJ1-1; the D is unclear. Germline CDR1 MGHDK, CDR2 SYGVNS. Trimming pared 1 base from V and 3 bases from J, leaving 9 bases between. The CDR3 consists of 14 residues. CDR3: CASSESPWDTEAFF. In nucleotides, the CDR3 is TGTGCCAGCAGTGAATCCCCCTGGGACACTGAAGCTTTCTTT.